Listed below are T cell receptor beta chains from one sample, sequenced in a study of shared clonotypes between healthy human individuals. The table came from immunoSEQ multiplex PCR; TCRdb's copy has only in-frame clones and leaves some out. In the table there are over a million clones, approximately 98.5% of which are singletons. Sequencing was carried out using naive CD4+ T cells sorted from blood. These receptors were taken from a man aged 25 to 40 in good health. Each CDR3 is given with its conserved first and last residue. Each record gives: V gene, J gene, D gene, clone size, CDR3 protein, CDR3 DNA. D genes are given only for firm matches. Expanded clones are given a class, and other clones once, few, many or no size at all.

TRBV18	TRBJ2-1	.	.	CASSPPFGGSNEQFF	TGTGCCAGCTCACCACCTTTCGGGGGATCCAATGAGCAGTTCTTC
TRBV18	TRBJ1-2	TRBD1	once	CASSPNRQGVSYGYTF	TGTGCCAGCTCACCGAACCGACAGGGAGTCAGCTATGGCTACACCTTC
TRBV19	TRBJ2-7	TRBD2	.	CASSTIFAGDYEQYF	TGTGCCAGTAGTACGATTTTTGCGGGAGACTACGAGCAGTACTTC
TRBV27	TRBJ2-3	TRBD2	.	CASSAPGLATDTQYF	TGTGCCAGCAGTGCACCGGGACTAGCTACAGATACGCAGTATTTT
TRBV7-9	TRBJ2-7	TRBD1	.	CASSQGQGVQYF	TGTGCCAGCAGCCAGGGACAGGGGGTGCAGTACTTC
TRBV10-1	TRBJ2-2	.	.	CASSISGAGELFF	TGCGCCAGCAGTATTAGCGGCGCCGGGGAGCTGTTTTTT
TRBV5-1	TRBJ2-2	.	.	CASSLAGGNTGELFF	TGCGCCAGCAGCTTGGCCGGGGGGAACACCGGGGAGCTGTTTTTT
TRBV30	TRBJ2-3	.	.	CAWSYGGGGIDTQYF	TGTGCCTGGAGTTATGGGGGAGGTGGCATAGATACGCAGTATTTT
TRBV7-9	TRBJ2-3	TRBD1	.	CASSPGQVLTDTQYF	TGTGCCAGCAGCCCAGGACAGGTCCTCACAGATACGCAGTATTTT
TRBV14	TRBJ1-5	.	.	CASSEIRYGGINSNQPQHF	TGTGCCAGCAGCGAGATTCGGTACGGAGGAATTAATAGCAATCAGCCCCAGCATTTT
TRBV25-1	TRBJ2-5	.	.	CASTRGGIVETQYF	TGTGCCAGCACCCGGGGCGGGATAGTAGAGACCCAGTACTTC
TRBV19	TRBJ1-1	.	.	CASSVTANTEAFF	TGTGCCAGTAGTGTGACAGCCAACACTGAAGCTTTCTTT
TRBV5-1	TRBJ2-5	TRBD2	.	CASSLAVLAGVEGQTQYF	TGCGCCAGCAGCTTGGCCGTGCTAGCGGGAGTTGAGGGACAGACCCAGTACTTC
TRBV2	TRBJ2-1	TRBD2	.	CASSARLAGGNEQFF	TGTGCCAGCAGTGCCCGACTAGCGGGAGGTAATGAGCAGTTCTTC
TRBV6-1	TRBJ2-4	.	.	CAGGASTNIQYF	TGTGCCGGGGGGGCCAGTACAAACATTCAGTACTTC
TRBV5-6	TRBJ2-2	.	.	CASSLVSQNTGELFF	TGTGCCAGCAGCTTGGTTTCGCAGAACACCGGGGAGCTGTTTTTT
TRBV7-9	TRBJ2-6	.	.	CAGYRAANVLTF	TGTGCCGGATACCGAGCGGCCAACGTCCTGACTTTC
TRBV28	TRBJ2-7	.	.	CASSFWGEGYEQYF	TGTGCCAGCAGTTTCTGGGGGGAAGGCTACGAGCAGTACTTC
TRBV18	TRBJ1-1	.	.	CASSQGNTEAFF	TGTGCCAGCTCACAGGGAAACACTGAAGCTTTCTTT
TRBV19	TRBJ2-7	.	.	CASSPIGQILSYEQYF	TGTGCCAGTAGTCCCATTGGACAGATTCTTTCCTACGAGCAGTACTTC